The entry below gives a single T cell receptor (beta chain) sequence along with its context. The antigen is unknown. CDR3 size: 17 residues. CDR1 and CDR2 (germline): SGHDT, YYEEEE. The V and J ends lost 3 bases and 0 bases, in that order; junction bases with no gene match: 12. This PCR relied on a set of 60 Vbeta primers and 13 Jbeta primers. Clones were sequenced by immunoSEQ multiplex PCR, and TCRdb holds only the in-frame ones, with some missing. The sample lists fewer than 200,000 clones; around 77% were seen once. This entry is derived from a study of cytomegalovirus exposure and HLA in healthy donors. Study-level information: Inside one of the first data releases sat around 80 million unique TCRs taken from HLA-typed donors. Study-wide findings and caveats: The analysis excluded some indistinguishable V segments, including TRBV6-2 and TRBV6-3. Most CMV-associated TCR beta chains appeared HLA-restricted in a later analysis. According to an earlier analysis, most TCR beta V segments yielded productive rearrangements about 90% or about 30% of the time.

V and J are TRBV5-6 and TRBJ2-7, with 7 bases identical to TRBD1. The clonotype comes from a man aged 60-69 years in good health and CMV-seronegative. The material sequenced was PBMCs. The CDR3 is CASSSDRATRLSYEQYF. The CDR3 DNA sequence: TGTGCCAGCAGCTCCGACAGGGCCACTCGACTCTCCTACGAGCAGTACTTC.